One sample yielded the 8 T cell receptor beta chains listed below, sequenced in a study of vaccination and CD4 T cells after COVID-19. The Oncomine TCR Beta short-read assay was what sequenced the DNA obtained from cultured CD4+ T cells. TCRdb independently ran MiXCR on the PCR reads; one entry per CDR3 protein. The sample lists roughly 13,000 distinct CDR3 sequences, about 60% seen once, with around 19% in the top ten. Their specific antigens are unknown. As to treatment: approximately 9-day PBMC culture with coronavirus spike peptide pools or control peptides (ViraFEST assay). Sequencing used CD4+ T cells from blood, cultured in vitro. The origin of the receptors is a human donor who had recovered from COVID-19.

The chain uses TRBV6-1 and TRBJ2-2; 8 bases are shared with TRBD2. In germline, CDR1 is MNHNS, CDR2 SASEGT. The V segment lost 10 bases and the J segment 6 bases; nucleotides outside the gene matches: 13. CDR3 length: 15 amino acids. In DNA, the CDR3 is TGTGCCATTTCAAAGGGACTAGAAAAGGCCGGGGAGCTGTTTTTT. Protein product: CAISKGLEKAGELFF.

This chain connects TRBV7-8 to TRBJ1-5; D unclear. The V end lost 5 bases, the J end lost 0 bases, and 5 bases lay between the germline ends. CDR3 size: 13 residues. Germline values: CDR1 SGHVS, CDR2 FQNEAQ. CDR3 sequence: CASSPISNQPQHF. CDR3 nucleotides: TGTGCCAGCAGCCCAATTAGCAATCAGCCCCAGCATTTT. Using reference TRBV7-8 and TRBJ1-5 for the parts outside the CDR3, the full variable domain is GAGVSQSPRYKVAKRGQDVALRCDPISGHVSLFWYQQALGQGPEFLTYFQNEAQLDKSGLPSDRFFAERPEGSVSTLKIQRTQQEDSAVYLCASSPISNQPQHFGDGTRLSIL.

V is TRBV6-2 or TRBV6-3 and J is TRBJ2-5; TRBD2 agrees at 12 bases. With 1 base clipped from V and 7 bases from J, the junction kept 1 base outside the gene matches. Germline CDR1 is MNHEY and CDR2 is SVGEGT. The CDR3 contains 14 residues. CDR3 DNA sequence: TGTGCCAGCAGTTACTTACTAGCGGGGGGGACCCAGTACTTC. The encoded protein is CASSYLLAGGTQYF.

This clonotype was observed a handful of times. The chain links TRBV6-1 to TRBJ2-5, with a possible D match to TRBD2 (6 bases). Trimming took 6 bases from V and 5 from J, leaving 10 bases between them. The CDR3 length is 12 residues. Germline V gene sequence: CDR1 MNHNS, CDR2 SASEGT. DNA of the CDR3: TGTGCCAGCAGACCCCGGGGGGAGACCCAGTACTTC. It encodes CASRPRGETQYF.

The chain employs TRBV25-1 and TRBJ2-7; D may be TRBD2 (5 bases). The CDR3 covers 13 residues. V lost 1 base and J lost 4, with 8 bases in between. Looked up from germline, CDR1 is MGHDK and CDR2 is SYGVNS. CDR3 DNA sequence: TGTGCCAGCAGTGAATTCGGGAATTACGAGCAGTACTTC. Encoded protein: CASSEFGNYEQYF.

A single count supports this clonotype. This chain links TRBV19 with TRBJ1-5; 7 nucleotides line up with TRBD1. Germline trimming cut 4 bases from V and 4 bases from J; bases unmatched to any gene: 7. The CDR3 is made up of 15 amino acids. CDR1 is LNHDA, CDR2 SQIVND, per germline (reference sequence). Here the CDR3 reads CASSKTGRKNQPQHF. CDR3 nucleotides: TGTGCCAGTAGTAAGACAGGGAGAAAGAATCAGCCCCAGCATTTT.

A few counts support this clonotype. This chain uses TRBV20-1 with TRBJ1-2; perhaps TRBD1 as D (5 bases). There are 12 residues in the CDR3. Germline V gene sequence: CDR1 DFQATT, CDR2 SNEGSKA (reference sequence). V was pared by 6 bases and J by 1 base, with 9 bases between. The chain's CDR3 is CSATTDNYGYTF. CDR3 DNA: TGCAGTGCCACGACAGATAACTATGGCTACACCTTC.

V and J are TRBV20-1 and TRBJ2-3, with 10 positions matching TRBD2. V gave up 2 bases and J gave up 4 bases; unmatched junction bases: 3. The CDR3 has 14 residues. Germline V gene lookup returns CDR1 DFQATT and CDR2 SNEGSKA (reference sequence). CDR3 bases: TGCAGTGCTAGACTACTAGCGGGGTCAGATACGCAGTATTTT. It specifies CSARLLAGSDTQYF.